This TCR beta chain was documented in a study of patients and donors after allogeneic stem cell transplantation. TCRdb passed the RT-PCR reads through MiXCR, listing each CDR3 protein once. This table has over 150,000 distinct CDR3 sequences, 30% appearing once. The CDR3 sequence is 15 residues long. Germline V CDR1 and CDR2: MGHDK, SYGVNS. The V end lost 5 bases, the J end lost 4 bases, and 17 bases lay between the germline ends. The chain employs TRBV25-1 and TRBJ1-2; no clear D. The sequence was obtained from a human donor who was either an allogeneic HSCT recipient or a stem cell or donor lymphocyte infusion donor (not recorded which). It is not recorded whose cells these are; they may come from a transplant donor. Material for sequencing was blood, either unsorted or a sorted T cell fraction (not recorded which). For the CDR3, the DNA is TGTGCCAGCAGTCAGTCTTCTTTAGTTTCCTATGGCTACACCTTC. Its protein product is CASSQSSLVSYGYTF.